This T cell receptor (beta chain) was found in a study of blood T cell repertoires in COVID-19. Sequencing used immunoSEQ multiplex PCR; TCRdb keeps in-frame clones, though not all of them. The sample records about 87,000 clones, around 84% being singletons. Germline V gives CDR1 WNHNN, CDR2 SYGVQD (reference sequence). J gave up 9 bases and V 4 bases, and 4 bases lay outside the gene matches. The CDR3 is 13 residues long. V and J are TRBV10-1 and TRBJ2-1; 9 bases align to TRBD2. The sequence derives from a man in his forties with acute or convalescent COVID-19. What was sequenced was peripheral blood. CDR3 sequence: CASSVAGGLEQFF. DNA of the CDR3: TGCGCCAGCAGTGTGGCGGGAGGGCTTGAGCAGTTCTTC.